This entry features one T cell receptor (beta chain) sequence. What it binds is unknown. CDR1 is MGHRA, CDR2 YSYEKL, per germline. This CDR3 has 18 residues. V was pared by 3 bases and J by 4 bases, with 25 bases between. The data were taken from a study of blood T cells in healthy people across ages. Notes on the study in general: It was the long-lived donors that had more naive CD4+ cells and higher diversity than aged donors.

The use of a sample-barcoded 5' primer and a J-beta primer mix characterized a second PCR of about 7 to 12 cycles. MiXCR, applied by TCRdb to the 5' RACE reads, yields one record per CDR3 protein. The profile shows about 760,000 distinct CDR3 sequences, just under 25% of them singletons. These same data were also listed under a study on T cells of mothers and their children.

The specimen sequenced was blood. This receptor was taken from a boy aged 5 to 17 in good health. The chain is built from TRBV4-1 and TRBJ2-7; a weak D match, TRBD2 (6 bases). The CDR3 bases are TGCGCCAGCAGCCACCAATGGGCGGGACTTCTCCCTTTGTACGAGCAGTACTTC. Its protein is CASSHQWAGLLPLYEQYF.